These T cell receptor beta chains were read from a single sample in a study of glioma-infiltrating T cells after dendritic cell vaccination. TCRdb's table, derived via immunoSEQ multiplex PCR, lists solely in-frame clones and lacks some. The table includes under 100,000 clones, approximately 87% detected once. Sequencing used blood, obtained before dendritic cell vaccination. The receptors shown here come from a human donor with glioblastoma. CDR3s include the opening cysteine and the closing phenylalanine or tryptophan. The D gene is left open where the match is weak. Size values are once, few and many counts, or a class for expanded clones, and some rows have none.

V gene,J gene,clone size,D gene,CDR3 protein,CDR3 DNA
TRBV4-1,TRBJ2-1,few,TRBD1,CASSQGLSTGGKQFF,TGCGCCAGCAGCCAAGGACTTTCTACAGGGGGCAAACAGTTCTTC
TRBV18,TRBJ2-5,.,.,CASSSGTKETQYF,TGTGCCAGCTCCTCAGGCACGAAAGAGACCCAGTACTTC
TRBV10-1,TRBJ1-1,.,.,CASSLEVGTEAFF,TGCGCCAGCAGCCTCGAGGTGGGCACTGAAGCTTTCTTT
TRBV5-1,TRBJ2-2,.,.,CASSPQTGELFF,TGCGCCAGCAGCCCCCAGACCGGGGAGCTGTTTTTT
TRBV18,TRBJ1-1,.,TRBD1,CASSHGQGVTEAFF,TGTGCCAGCTCACACGGACAGGGGGTCACTGAAGCTTTCTTT
TRBV5-1,TRBJ2-2,.,.,CASSLTSTDTGELFF,TGCGCCAGCAGCCTTACTAGTACGGACACCGGGGAGCTGTTTTTT
TRBV7-6,TRBJ2-7,.,TRBD2,CASSSLAGASYEQYF,TGTGCCAGCAGCTCCCTAGCGGGGGCCTCCTACGAGCAGTACTTC
TRBV5-1,TRBJ2-2,.,TRBD2,CASSRGTSGANTGELFF,TGCGCCAGCAGCAGGGGGACTAGCGGAGCGAACACCGGGGAGCTGTTTTTT
TRBV7-9,TRBJ2-5,few,.,CASQEETQYF,TGTGCCAGCCAGGAAGAGACCCAGTACTTC
TRBV5-1,TRBJ2-2,.,.,CASSLAAGESGELFF,TGCGCCAGCAGCTTGGCGGCAGGGGAAAGCGGGGAGCTGTTTTTT
TRBV7-2,TRBJ1-1,few,.,CASSLVGANTEAFF,TGTGCCAGCAGCTTAGTTGGGGCGAACACTGAAGCTTTCTTT
TRBV2,TRBJ1-5,once,.,CASSLGVQPQHF,TGTGCCAGCAGCCTAGGGGTTCAGCCCCAGCATTTT
TRBV27,TRBJ1-3,.,.,CASSRQGANTIYF,TGTGCCAGCAGTCGGCAGGGCGCAAACACCATATATTTT
TRBV2,TRBJ2-3,.,.,CASSLASRADTQYF,TGTGCCAGCAGTCTAGCGTCTCGGGCAGATACGCAGTATTTT
TRBV6-5,TRBJ1-3,.,TRBD1,CASSSGQSGNTIYF,TGTGCCAGCAGTTCGGGACAGTCTGGAAACACCATATATTTT
TRBV12-5,TRBJ1-4,.,.,CASAHDKGVKLFF,TGTGCTAGTGCCCACGACAAGGGGGTAAAACTGTTTTTT
TRBV4-3,TRBJ1-5,.,.,CASSQDRSGTAQPQHF,TGCGCCAGCAGCCAAGATCGTTCGGGTACGGCTCAGCCCCAGCATTTT
TRBV10-1,TRBJ2-7,.,TRBD1,CASSSPGRTGDYEQYF,TGCGCCAGCAGCTCCCCAGGGCGGACAGGGGACTACGAGCAGTACTTC
TRBV4-3,TRBJ2-7,.,TRBD2,CASSQDPPHGGSYEQYF,TGCGCCAGCAGCCAAGATCCCCCTCATGGCGGGAGCTACGAGCAGTACTTC
TRBV6-6,TRBJ2-7,.,TRBD2,CASSLEGRGLGQYF,TGTGCCAGCAGTTTGGAGGGGAGGGGACTTGGGCAGTACTTC
TRBV6-6,TRBJ2-7,few,.,CASSPTDYYEQYF,TGTGCCAGCAGTCCAACCGACTACTACGAGCAGTACTTC
TRBV5-4,TRBJ1-2,.,TRBD1,CASSPGTGGSYGYTF,TGTGCCAGCAGCCCGGGGACAGGGGGCAGCTATGGCTACACCTTC
TRBV4-3,TRBJ1-2,.,.,CASSQGLQSPSGYTF,TGCGCCAGCAGCCAAGGACTCCAATCACCCTCGGGCTACACCTTC